The 9 T cell receptor beta chains listed next were all sequenced from one sample in a study of cytotoxic CD8 clonotypes in ibrutinib-treated CLL. The assay was immunoSEQ multiplex PCR, and TCRdb's table has in-frame clones only and misses some. The top ten hold about 15% of the sample, which has 60,000 or so clones, roughly 59% seen once. The source material was PBMCs, sampled after 12 months of ibrutinib treatment. These receptors all stem from a human donor with chronic lymphocytic leukemia.

DNA of the CDR3: TGTGCCAGCAGCGACGAAGGGAGCAATCAGCCCCAGCATTTT. This encodes CASSDEGSNQPQHF. J is TRBJ1-5 and V is TRBV6-1, with D unresolved. The germline V and J ends were trimmed by 6 bases and 1 base, with 10 bases remaining between them. The CDR3 consists of 14 residues. CDR1 and CDR2 from the germline V gene are MNHNS and SASEGT.

This chain links TRBV6-5 with TRBJ1-1, with 8 nucleotides matching TRBD1. This CDR3 spans 13 amino acids. Trimming removed 7 bases from V and 8 bases from J; junction bases left unmatched: 9. The germline CDR1 and CDR2 sequences are MNHEY and SVGAGI. For the CDR3, the DNA is TGTGCCAGCAACCGACGACAGGGGAACGAAGCTTTCTTT. It is translated as CASNRRQGNEAFF.

With regard to this clone: The junction and the germline gene differ at one end; a read error may be behind it. The J gene is TRBJ2-7, the V gene TRBV28; TRBD1 matches 12 bases. From germline, CDR1 is MDHEN and CDR2 SYDVKM. CDR3 size: 14 residues. CDR3: CASSGGTGTGGEWF. CDR3 DNA: TGTGCCAGCAGTGGGGGAACCGGGACAGGGGGCGAGTGGTTC.

The sample holds many counts of this clone. The chain's CDR3 is CASSYAGGEYEQYV. DNA of the CDR3: TGTGCCAGCAGTTACGCAGGAGGGGAATACGAGCAGTACGTC. The chain employs TRBV6-6 and TRBJ2-7; maybe TRBD2 (6 bases). Trimming pared 2 bases from V and 4 bases from J, leaving 12 bases between. The germline V gene has CDR1 MNHNY and CDR2 SVGAGI (reference sequence). The length of the CDR3 is 14 residues.

J is TRBJ1-2 and V is TRBV6-5; D is ambiguous. There are 12 residues in the CDR3. V was trimmed by 7 bases and J by 7 bases, leaving 13 bases between them. The V gene's germline CDR1 is MNHEY and CDR2 SVGAGI. The CDR3 DNA sequence: TGTGCCAGCAACCCTGTAGTCGGTGGCTACACCTTC. It encodes CASNPVVGGYTF.

This clone was observed at least ten times. This chain uses TRBV6-5 with TRBJ1-1; TRBD1 is a possible D gene (6 bases). This CDR3 is built from 12 residues. V was shortened by 0 bases and J by 11 bases, with 10 bases between the two germline ends. In germline, CDR1 is MNHEY, CDR2 SVGAGI. CDR3 protein: CASSYSRGRAFF. The CDR3 coding sequence is TGTGCCAGCAGTTACTCGCGGGGGCGGGCTTTCTTT.

The chain joins TRBV23-1 to TRBJ2-5, with D hard to call. TRBV23-1 is designated an ORF whose function remains uncertain. Trimming removed 4 bases at V and 4 bases at J, with 13 bases between. The CDR3 has 14 amino acids. CDR3 sequence (DNA): TGCGCCAGCAGTCCACTGAGTCGGCGAGAGACCCAGTACTTC. The encoded protein is CASSPLSRRETQYF.

The chain links TRBV21-1 to TRBJ2-7; TRBD2 is taken as the D call from the table, unchecked against the DNA. TRBV21-1 is described as a pseudogene. CDR3 length equals 13 residues. As DNA, the CDR3 is TGTGCCAGCACTATTGGGGGGGCCTACGAGCAGTACTTC. This sequence encodes CASTIGGAYEQYF.

This clone was detected ten times or more. This chain joins TRBV28 and TRBJ2-1; 11 bases agree with TRBD2. There are 16 residues in the CDR3. The V and J ends lost 5 bases and 0 bases, in that order; junction bases with no gene match: 3. CDR1 is MDHEN, CDR2 SYDVKM, per germline. CDR3 DNA: TGTGCCAGCAGTCCTAGCGGGGGGAGCTCCTACAATGAGCAGTTCTTC. As protein: CASSPSGGSSYNEQFF.